The rows below give T cell receptor beta chains drawn from one sample of a study of CD8 T cells in ankylosing spondylitis. TCRdb re-called the 5' RACE reads through MiXCR, storing one row per CDR3 protein. The sample records around 490,000 distinct CDR3 sequences, about 5% being singletons. The sample taken for sequencing was blood, either unsorted or a sorted T cell fraction (not recorded which). The receptors here all came from a male donor with ankylosing spondylitis. Each CDR3 is given without its conserved first and last residue. Fields, in order: V gene, CDR3 protein.

TRBV7-2,ASSNRGISTDTQY
TRBV5-1,ASSSPLGQGSSYEQY
TRBV5-1,ASSWGTGVQPQH
TRBV29-1,SVELSGTNEKLF
TRBV20-1,SAVTGLAGAEQY
TRBV5-1,ASSPSNSGARGYT
TRBV10-3,AITRQGDTGELF
TRBV5-5,ASSLDGARNIQY
TRBV4-1,ASSDRGYNEQF
TRBV6-1,ASSEYQGTPNYGYT
TRBV20-1,SAVEVSYEQY
TRBV20-1,SARNRILANTGELF
TRBV28,ASSYGGGRPYGYT
TRBV7-2,ASSLASGGFYEQY
TRBV7-9,ASSLASFEEQY
TRBV6-6,ASRQTAYTEAF
TRBV24-1,ATSDPAARDRIDNEQF
TRBV7-9,ASSLAPRAF
TRBV12-3/TRBV12-4,ASRQGSTGYT
TRBV18,ASSPTGGDNQPQH
TRBV6-2/TRBV6-3,ASSARQSNTEAF
TRBV7-8,ASSLVEGTNYGYT
TRBV20-1,SALPGTENSPLH
TRBV7-6,ASSLGPLAGFTDTQY
TRBV7-9,ASSFRGMDTQY
TRBV4-3,ASSQDSGRVSTGELF
TRBV27,ASSKTGLLSAGELF
TRBV29-1,SVVGANEQF
TRBV20-1,SARGQAGSRQPQH